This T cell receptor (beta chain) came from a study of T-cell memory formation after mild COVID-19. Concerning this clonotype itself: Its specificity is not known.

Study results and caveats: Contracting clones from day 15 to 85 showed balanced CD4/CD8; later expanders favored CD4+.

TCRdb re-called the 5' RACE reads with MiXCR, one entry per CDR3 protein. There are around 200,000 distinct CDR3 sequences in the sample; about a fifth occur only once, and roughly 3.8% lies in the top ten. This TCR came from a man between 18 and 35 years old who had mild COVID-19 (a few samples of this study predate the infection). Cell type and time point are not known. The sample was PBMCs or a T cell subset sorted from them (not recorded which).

CDR3 sequence (DNA): TGTGCCACCAAGGGGGAGTATAATTCACCCCTCCACTTT. It translates to CATKGEYNSPLHF. The rearrangement links TRBV12-3 or TRBV12-4 to TRBJ1-6; a possible D gene is TRBD1 (6 bases). The CDR3 runs 13 residues. V gave up 10 bases and J gave up 4 bases, with 11 bases separating them.